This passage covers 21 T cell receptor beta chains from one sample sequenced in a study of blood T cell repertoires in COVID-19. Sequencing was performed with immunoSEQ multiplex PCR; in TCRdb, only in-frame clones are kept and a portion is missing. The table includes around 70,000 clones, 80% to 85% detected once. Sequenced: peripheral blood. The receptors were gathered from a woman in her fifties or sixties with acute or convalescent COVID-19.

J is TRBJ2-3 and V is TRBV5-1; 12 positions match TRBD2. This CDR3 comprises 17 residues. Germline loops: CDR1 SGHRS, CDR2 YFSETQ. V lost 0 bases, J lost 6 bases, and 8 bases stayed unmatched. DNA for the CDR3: TGCGCCAGCAGCTTGGCCGCTAGCGGGGGGGCTGTGGATACGCAGTATTTT. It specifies CASSLAASGGAVDTQYF. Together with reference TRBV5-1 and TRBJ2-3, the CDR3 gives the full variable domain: KAGVTQTPRYLIKTRGQQVTLSCSPISGHRSVSWYQQTPGQGLQFLFEYFSETQRNKGNFPGRFSGRQFSNSRSEMNVSTLELGDSALYLCASSLAASGGAVDTQYFGPGTRLTVL.

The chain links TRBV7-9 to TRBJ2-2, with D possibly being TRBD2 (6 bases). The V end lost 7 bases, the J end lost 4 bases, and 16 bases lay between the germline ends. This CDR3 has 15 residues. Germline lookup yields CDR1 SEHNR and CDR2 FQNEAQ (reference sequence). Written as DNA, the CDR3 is TGTGCCAGCAACCCGCAGTCGGGAGCCACCGGGGAGCTGTTTTTT. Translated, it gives CASNPQSGATGELFF.

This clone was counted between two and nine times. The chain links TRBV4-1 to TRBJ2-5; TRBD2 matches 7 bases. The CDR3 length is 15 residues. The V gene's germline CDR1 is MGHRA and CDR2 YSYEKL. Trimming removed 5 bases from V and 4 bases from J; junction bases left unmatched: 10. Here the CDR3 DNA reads TGCGCCAGCAGCTACCATTGGGGAGGGCGAGAGACCCAGTACTTC. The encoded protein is CASSYHWGGRETQYF.

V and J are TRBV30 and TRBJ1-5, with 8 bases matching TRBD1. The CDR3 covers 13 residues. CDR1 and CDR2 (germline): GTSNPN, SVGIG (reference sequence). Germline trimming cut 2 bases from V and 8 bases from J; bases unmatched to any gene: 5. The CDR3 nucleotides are TGTGCCTGGAGTCCAGGGGGCCGGAAGCCCCAGCATTTT. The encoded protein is CAWSPGGRKPQHF.

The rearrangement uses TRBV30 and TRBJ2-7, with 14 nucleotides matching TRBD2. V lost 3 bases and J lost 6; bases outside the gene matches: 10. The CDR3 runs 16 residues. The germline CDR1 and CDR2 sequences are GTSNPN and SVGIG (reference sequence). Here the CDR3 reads CAWSRGTSGSSREQYF. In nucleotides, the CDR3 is TGTGCCTGGAGCCGGGGGACTAGCGGGAGTAGCCGCGAGCAGTACTTC.

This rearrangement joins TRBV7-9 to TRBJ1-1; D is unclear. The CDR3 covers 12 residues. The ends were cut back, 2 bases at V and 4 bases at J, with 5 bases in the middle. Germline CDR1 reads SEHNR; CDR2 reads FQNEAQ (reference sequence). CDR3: CASSLISTEAFF. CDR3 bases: TGTGCCAGCAGCTTAATATCCACTGAAGCTTTCTTT.

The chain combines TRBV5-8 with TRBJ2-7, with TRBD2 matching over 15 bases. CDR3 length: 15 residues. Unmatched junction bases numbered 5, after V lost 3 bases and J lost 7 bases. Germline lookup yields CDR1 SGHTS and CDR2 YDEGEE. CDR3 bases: TGTGCCAGCAGCTGGACTAGCGGGAGGGCCCCTGAGCAGTACTTC. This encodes CASSWTSGRAPEQYF. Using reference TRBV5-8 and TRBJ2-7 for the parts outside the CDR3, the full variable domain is EAGVTQSPTHLIKTRGQQATLRCSPISGHTSVYWYQQALGLGLQFLLWYDEGEERNRGNFPPRFSGRQFPNYSSELNVNALELEDSALYLCASSWTSGRAPEQYFGPGTRLTVT.

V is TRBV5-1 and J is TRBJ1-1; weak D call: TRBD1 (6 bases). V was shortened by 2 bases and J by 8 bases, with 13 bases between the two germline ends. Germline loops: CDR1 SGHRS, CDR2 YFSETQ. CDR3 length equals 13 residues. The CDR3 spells CASSFRGSEEAFF. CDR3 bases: TGCGCCAGCAGCTTCAGGGGCAGTGAAGAAGCTTTCTTT. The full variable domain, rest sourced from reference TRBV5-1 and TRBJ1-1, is KAGVTQTPRYLIKTRGQQVTLSCSPISGHRSVSWYQQTPGQGLQFLFEYFSETQRNKGNFPGRFSGRQFSNSRSEMNVSTLELGDSALYLCASSFRGSEEAFFGQGTRLTVV.

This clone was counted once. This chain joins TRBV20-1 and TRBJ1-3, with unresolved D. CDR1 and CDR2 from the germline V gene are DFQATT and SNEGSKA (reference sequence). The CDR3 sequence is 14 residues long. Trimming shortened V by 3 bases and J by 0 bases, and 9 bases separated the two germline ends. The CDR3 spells CSASWARSGNTIYF. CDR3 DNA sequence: TGCAGTGCTAGTTGGGCCCGCTCTGGAAACACCATATATTTT.

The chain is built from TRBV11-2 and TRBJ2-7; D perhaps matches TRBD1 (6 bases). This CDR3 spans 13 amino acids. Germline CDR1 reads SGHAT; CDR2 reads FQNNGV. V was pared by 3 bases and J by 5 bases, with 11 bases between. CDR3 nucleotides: TGTGCCAGCAGCTTCGTCCAGGGGCACGAGCAGTACTTC. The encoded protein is CASSFVQGHEQYF.

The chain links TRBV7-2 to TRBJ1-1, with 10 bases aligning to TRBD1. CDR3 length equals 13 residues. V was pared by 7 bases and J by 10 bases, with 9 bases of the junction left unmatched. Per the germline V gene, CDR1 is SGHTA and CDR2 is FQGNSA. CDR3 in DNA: TGTGCCAGCACCCGGACAGGGGGGGCTCGAGCTTTCTTT. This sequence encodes CASTRTGGARAFF.

The CDR3 DNA is TGTGCCAGCAGTCTTTCGGGACAGGTCTATGGCTACACCTTC. This sequence encodes CASSLSGQVYGYTF. V gene TRBV6-6 combines with J gene TRBJ1-2; 8 bases are shared with TRBD1. The germline gives CDR1 MNHNY, CDR2 SVGAGI (reference sequence). Unmatched junction bases numbered 6, after V lost 5 bases and J lost 4 bases. The CDR3 runs 14 residues.

The CDR3 DNA follows: TGTGCCAGCAGCTTTCTTGAGACCCAGTACTTC. It is translated as CASSFLETQYF. The chain combines TRBV11-1 with TRBJ2-5; unclear D gene. The CDR3 loop spans 11 amino acids. V was shortened by 3 bases and J by 5 bases, with 4 bases between the two germline ends. CDR1 and CDR2 from the germline V gene are SGHAT and FQDESV (reference sequence). The complete variable domain, with remaining parts taken from reference TRBV11-1 and TRBJ2-5, reads EAEVAQSPRYKITEKSQAVAFWCDPISGHATLYWYRQILGQGPELLVQFQDESVVDDSQLPKDRFSAERLKGVDSTLKIQPAELGDSAMYLCASSFLETQYFGPGTRLLVL.

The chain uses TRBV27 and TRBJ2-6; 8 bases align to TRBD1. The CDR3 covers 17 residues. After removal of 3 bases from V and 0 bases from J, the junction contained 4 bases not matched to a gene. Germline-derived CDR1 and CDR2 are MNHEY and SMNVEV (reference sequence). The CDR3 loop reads CASSLGTGDSGANVLTF. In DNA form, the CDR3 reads TGTGCCAGCAGTTTGGGGACAGGTGACTCTGGGGCCAACGTCCTGACTTTC.

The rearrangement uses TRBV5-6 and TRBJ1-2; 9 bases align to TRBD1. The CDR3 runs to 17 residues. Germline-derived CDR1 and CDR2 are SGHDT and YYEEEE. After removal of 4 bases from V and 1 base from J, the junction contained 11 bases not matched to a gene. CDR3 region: CASSLRTGATVNYGYTF. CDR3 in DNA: TGTGCCAGCAGCCTGAGGACAGGGGCTACTGTTAACTATGGCTACACCTTC.

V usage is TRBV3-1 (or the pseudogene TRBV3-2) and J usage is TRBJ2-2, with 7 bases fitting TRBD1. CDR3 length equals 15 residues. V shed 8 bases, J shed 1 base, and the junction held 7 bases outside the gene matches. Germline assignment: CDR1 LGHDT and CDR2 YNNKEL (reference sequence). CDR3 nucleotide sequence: TGTGCCAGCGGATTACAGGGGAGGAACACCGGGGAGCTGTTTTTT. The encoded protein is CASGLQGRNTGELFF.

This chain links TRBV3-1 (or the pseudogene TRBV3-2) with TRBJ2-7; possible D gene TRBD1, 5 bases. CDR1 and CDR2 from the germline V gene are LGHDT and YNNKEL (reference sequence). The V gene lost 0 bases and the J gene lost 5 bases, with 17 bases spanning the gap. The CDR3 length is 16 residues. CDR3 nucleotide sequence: TGTGCCAGCAGCCAAGATCAAGTCAGGGTGACCCACGAGCAGTACTTC. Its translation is CASSQDQVRVTHEQYF.

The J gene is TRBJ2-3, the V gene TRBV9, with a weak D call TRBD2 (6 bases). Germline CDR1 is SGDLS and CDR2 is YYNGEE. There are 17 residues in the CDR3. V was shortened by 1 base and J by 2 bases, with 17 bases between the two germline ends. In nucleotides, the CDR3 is TGTGCCAGCAGCGTATTAGGTGGTGCGGGGCCCACAGATACGCAGTATTTT. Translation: CASSVLGGAGPTDTQYF.

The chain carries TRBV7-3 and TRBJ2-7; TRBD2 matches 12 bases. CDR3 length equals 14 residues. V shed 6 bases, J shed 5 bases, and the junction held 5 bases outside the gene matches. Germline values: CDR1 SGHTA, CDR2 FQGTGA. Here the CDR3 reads CASSLAGGPHEQYF. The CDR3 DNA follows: TGTGCCAGCAGTCTAGCGGGAGGGCCCCACGAGCAGTACTTC.

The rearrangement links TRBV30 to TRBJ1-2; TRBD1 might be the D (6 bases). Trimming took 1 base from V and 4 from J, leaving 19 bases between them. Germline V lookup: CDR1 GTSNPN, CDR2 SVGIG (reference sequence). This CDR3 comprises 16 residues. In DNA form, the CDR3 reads TGTGCCTGGAGTGGGATCGGGGGGCAGTTCCTCTATGGCTACACCTTC. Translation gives CAWSGIGGQFLYGYTF.

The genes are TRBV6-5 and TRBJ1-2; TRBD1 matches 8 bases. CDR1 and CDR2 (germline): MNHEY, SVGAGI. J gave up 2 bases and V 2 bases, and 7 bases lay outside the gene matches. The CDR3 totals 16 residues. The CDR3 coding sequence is TGTGCCAGCAGTTACAAGACAGGGGCCTTAAACTATGGCTACACCTTC. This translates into CASSYKTGALNYGYTF.